The T cell receptor beta chain under discussion was sequenced for a study of OX40 agonist ivuxolimab in advanced cancers. Study results and caveats: CD8+ T cells were the subset that, on average, had more expanded clones than CD4+.

Systemic immunosuppression or autoimmune disease history was grounds to exclude patients. Method: immunoSEQ multiplex PCR; TCRdb's copy keeps in-frame clones and lacks some. The sample yields over 80,000 clones, approximately 87% seen once. This clone was seen once. Its antigen is unknown. The CDR3 loop spans 16 amino acids. Germline loops: CDR1 MDHEN, CDR2 SYDVKM. Trimming took 5 bases from V and 0 from J; bases not matched to a gene: 9. The chain uses TRBV28 and TRBJ2-7; 8 bases align to TRBD2. Sequencing was performed on CD4+ or CD8+ T cells sorted from blood, taken in a trial of the OX40 agonist ivuxolimab. The source of this sequence is an adult with an advanced solid tumor such as melanoma, head and neck, liver or kidney cancer. This CDR3 reads CASSSFGGGSSYEQYF. The CDR3, as DNA: TGTGCCAGCAGTAGTTTCGGCGGGGGGAGCTCCTACGAGCAGTACTTC.